This paragraph covers one TCR beta chain sequence. Its antigen is still unknown. This record comes from a study of Graves' ophthalmopathy and Graves' hyperthyroidism. Uncontrolled infections, pregnancy, lactation or other autoimmune diseases led to patient exclusion. Amplification targeted the TCR beta CDR3 regions, with RNA transcripts as the source material. First-round RT-PCR relied on HTBI primers, and a second-round multiplex PCR came next. TCRdb processed the multiplex PCR reads anew with MiXCR; each CDR3 protein has one entry. The table records 450,000 or so distinct CDR3 sequences, 13% to 15% of them present only once. This CDR3 region has 16 residues. Germline V lookup: CDR1 MRHNA, CDR2 SNTAGT. Trimming took 2 bases from V and 0 from J; bases not matched to a gene: 3. Broader study findings: The blood repertoire also included most expanded thyroid clonotypes above 0.001 frequency.

Sequenced input: blood. This clonotype was obtained from a woman aged 25 to 39 with Graves' ophthalmopathy. V is TRBV6-4 and J is TRBJ2-2, with 7 bases matching TRBD2. Here the CDR3 DNA reads TGTGCCAGCAGTGACATCGCGGGGGCGAACACCGGGGAGCTGTTTTTT. Amino acid sequence: CASSDIAGANTGELFF.